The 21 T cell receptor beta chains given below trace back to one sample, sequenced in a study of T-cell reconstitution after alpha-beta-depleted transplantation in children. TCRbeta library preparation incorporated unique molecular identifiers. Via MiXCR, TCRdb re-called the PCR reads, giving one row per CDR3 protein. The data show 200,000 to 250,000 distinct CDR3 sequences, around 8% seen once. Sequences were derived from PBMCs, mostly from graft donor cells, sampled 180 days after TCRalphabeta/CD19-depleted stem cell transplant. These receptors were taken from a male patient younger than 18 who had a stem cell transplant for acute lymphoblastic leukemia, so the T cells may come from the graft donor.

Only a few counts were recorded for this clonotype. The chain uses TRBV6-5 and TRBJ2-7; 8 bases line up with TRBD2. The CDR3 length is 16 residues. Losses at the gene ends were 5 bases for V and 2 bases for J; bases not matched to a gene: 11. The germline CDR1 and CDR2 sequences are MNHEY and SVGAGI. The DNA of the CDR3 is TGTGCCAGCAGTACCCAAGCGGGAGCCGGCCCCTACGAGCAGTACTTC. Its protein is CASSTQAGAGPYEQYF.

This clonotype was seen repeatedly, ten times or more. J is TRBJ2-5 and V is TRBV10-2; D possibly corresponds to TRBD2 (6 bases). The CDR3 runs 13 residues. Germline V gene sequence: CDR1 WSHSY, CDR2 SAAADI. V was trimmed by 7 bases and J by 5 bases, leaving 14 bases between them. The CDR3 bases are TGCGCCAGCAAGTCGGGAGTCGGGGAGACCCAGTACTTC. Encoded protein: CASKSGVGETQYF.

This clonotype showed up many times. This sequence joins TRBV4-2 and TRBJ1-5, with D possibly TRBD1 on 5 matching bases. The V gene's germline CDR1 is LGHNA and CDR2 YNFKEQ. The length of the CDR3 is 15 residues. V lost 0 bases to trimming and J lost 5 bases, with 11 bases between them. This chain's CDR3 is CASSQEMGTYQPQHF. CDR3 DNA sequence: TGTGCCAGCAGCCAAGAAATGGGGACCTATCAGCCCCAGCATTTT.

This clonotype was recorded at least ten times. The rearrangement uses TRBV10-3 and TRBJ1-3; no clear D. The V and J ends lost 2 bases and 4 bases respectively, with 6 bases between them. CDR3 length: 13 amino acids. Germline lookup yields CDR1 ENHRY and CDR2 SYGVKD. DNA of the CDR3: TGTGCCATCAGTGAGACCGGAGGAAACACCATATATTTT. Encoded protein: CAISETGGNTIYF.

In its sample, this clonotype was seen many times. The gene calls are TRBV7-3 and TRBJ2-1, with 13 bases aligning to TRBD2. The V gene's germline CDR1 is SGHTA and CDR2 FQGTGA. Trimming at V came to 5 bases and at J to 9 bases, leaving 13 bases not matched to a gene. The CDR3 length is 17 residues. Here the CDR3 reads CASSPGTSGAQGREQFF. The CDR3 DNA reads TGTGCCAGCAGCCCCGGGACTAGCGGGGCCCAGGGGCGTGAGCAGTTCTTC.

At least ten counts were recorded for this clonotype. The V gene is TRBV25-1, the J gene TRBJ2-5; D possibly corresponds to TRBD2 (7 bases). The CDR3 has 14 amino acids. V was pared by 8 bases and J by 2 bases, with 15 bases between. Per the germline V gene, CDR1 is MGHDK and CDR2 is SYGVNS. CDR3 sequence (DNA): TGTGCCAGCGTGGGGGGGCCTGGACAAGAGACCCAGTACTTC. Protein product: CASVGGPGQETQYF.

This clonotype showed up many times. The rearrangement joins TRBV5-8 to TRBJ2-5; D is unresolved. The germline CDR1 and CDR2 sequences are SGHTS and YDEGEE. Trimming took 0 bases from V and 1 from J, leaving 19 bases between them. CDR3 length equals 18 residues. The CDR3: CASSLAGSGPRFQETQYF. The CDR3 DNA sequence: TGTGCCAGCAGCTTGGCCGGCTCGGGCCCACGGTTCCAAGAGACCCAGTACTTC.

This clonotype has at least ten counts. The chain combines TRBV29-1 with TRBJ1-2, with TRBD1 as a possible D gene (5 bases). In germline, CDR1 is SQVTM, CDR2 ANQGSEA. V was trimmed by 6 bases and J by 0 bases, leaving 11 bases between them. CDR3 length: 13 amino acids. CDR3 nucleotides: TGCAGCGTCGACAGATTAGCTAACTATGGCTACACCTTC. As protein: CSVDRLANYGYTF.

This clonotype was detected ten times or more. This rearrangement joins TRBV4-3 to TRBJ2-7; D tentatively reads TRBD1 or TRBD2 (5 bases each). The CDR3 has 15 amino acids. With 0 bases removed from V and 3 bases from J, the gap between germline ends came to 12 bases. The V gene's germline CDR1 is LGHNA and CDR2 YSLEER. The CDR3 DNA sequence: TGCGCCAGCAGCCAAGACGGGGCCGGCAGCTACGAGCAGTACTTC. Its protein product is CASSQDGAGSYEQYF.

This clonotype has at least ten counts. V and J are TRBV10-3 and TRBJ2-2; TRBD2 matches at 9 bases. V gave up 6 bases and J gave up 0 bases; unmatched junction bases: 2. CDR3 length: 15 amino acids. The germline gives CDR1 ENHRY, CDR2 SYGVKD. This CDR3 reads CAIRLAGANTGELFF. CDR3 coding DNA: TGTGCCATCAGATTAGCGGGGGCGAACACCGGGGAGCTGTTTTTT.

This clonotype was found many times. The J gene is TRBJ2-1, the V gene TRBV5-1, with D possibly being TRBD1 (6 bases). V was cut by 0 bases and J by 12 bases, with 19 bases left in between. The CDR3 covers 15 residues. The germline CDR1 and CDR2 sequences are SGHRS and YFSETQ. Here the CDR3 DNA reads TGCGCCAGCAGCTTGGGGGATTCCACAGGGTTTGGGCAGTTCTTC. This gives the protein CASSLGDSTGFGQFF.

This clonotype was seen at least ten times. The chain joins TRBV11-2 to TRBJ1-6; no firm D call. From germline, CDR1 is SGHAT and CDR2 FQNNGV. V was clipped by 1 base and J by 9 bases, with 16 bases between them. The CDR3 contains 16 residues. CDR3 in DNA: TGTGCCAGCAGCTTAGCTCACCTGGCGAGGAGTTCACCCCTCCACTTT. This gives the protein CASSLAHLARSSPLHF.

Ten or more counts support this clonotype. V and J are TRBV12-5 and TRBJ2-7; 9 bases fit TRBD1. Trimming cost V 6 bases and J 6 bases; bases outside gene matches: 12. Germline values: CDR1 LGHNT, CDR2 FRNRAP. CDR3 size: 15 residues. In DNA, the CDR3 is TGTGCTAGTGGGCCCCTCCGGGACAGGGCCGGCGAGCAGTACTTC. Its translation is CASGPLRDRAGEQYF.

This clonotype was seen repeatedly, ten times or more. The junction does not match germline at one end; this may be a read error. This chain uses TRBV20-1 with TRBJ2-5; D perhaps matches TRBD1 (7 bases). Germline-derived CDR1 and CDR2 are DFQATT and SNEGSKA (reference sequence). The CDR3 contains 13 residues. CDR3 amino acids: CSASTGAGMTQYF. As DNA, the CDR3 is TGCAGCGCTAGCACAGGGGCGGGGATGACCCAGTACTTC.

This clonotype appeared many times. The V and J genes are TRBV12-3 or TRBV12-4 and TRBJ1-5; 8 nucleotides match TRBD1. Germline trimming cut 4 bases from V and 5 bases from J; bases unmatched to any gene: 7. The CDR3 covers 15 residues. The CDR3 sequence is CASSSPDRAYQPQHF. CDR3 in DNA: TGTGCCAGCAGTTCCCCGGACAGGGCGTATCAGCCCCAGCATTTT.

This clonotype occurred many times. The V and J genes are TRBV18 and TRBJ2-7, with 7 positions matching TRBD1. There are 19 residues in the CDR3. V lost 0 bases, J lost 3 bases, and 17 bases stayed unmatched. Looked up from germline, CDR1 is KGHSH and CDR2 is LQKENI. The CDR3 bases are TGTGCCAGCTCACCACCACCCGGACAGGTGGGGGACAAATACTACGAGCAGTACTTC. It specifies CASSPPPGQVGDKYYEQYF.

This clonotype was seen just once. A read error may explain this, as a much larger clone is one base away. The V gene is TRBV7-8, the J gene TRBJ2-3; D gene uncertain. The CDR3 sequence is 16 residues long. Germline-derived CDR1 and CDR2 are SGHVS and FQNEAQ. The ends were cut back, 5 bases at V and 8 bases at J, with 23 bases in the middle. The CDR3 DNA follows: TGTGCCAGCAGCCCCATCGCTAGGGCTATTTCAGGTACGCAGTATTTT. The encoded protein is CASSPIARAISGTQYF.

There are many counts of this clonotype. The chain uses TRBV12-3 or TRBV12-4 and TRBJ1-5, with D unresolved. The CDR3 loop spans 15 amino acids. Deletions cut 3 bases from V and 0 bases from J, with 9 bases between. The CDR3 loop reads CASSFDLISNQPQHF. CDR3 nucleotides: TGTGCCAGCAGTTTCGACTTGATTAGCAATCAGCCCCAGCATTTT.

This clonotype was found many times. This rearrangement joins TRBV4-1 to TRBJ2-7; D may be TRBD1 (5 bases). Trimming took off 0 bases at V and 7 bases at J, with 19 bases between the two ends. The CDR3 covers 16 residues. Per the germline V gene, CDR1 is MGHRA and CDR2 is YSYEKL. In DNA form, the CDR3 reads TGCGCCAGCAGCCAAGATAGATCGGGCAGGGTGGGAGAGCAGTACTTC. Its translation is CASSQDRSGRVGEQYF.

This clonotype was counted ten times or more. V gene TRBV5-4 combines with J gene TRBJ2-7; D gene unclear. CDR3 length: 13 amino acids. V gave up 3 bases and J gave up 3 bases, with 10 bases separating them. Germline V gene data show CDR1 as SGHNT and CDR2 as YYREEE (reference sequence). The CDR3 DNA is TGTGCCAGCAGCTCCCCGTTGCTCTACGAGCAGTACTTC. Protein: CASSSPLLYEQYF.

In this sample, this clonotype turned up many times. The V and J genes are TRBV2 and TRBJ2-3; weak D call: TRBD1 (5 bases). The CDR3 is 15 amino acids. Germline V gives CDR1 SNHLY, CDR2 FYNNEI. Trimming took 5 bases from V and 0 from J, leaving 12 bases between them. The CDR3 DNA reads TGTGCCAGCAGTCTCGACAGAACTAGCACAGATACGCAGTATTTT. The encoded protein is CASSLDRTSTDTQYF.